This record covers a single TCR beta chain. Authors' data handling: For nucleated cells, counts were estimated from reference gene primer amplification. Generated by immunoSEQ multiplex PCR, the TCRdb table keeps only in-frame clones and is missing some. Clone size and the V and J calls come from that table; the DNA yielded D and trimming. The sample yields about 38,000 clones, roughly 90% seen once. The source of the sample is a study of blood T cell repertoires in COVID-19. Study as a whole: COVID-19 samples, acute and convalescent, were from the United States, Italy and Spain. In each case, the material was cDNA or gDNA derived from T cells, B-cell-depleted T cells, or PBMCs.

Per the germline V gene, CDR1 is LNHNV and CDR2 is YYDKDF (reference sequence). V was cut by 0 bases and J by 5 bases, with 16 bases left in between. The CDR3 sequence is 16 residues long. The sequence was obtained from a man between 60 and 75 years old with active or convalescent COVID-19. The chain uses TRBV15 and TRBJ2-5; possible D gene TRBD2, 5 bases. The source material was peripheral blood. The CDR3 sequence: CATSRDRPGRRETQYF. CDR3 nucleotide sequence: TGTGCCACCAGCAGAGATCGACCGGGGAGACGGGAGACCCAGTACTTC.